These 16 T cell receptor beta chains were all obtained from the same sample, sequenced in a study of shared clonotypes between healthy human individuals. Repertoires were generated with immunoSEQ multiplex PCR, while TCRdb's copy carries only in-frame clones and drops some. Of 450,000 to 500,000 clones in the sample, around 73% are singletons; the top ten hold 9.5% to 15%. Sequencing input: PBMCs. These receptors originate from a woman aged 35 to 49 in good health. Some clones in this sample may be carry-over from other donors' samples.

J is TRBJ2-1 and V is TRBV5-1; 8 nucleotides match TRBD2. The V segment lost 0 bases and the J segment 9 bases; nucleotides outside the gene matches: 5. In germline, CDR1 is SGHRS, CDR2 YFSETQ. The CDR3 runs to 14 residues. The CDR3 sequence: CASSLGTSYVEQFF. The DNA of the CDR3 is TGCGCCAGCAGCTTGGGGACTAGCTACGTTGAGCAGTTCTTC.

Here the CDR3 DNA reads TGCACCAGCAGCCAAGATTTAGGACTAGCCGGGGAGGGGGTCTTC. Protein: CTSSQDLGLAGEGVF. The chain links TRBV1 to TRBJ2-1; the tabulated D call, TRBD2, remains unverified against the DNA. TRBV1 is shown as a pseudogene. CDR3 size: 15 residues.

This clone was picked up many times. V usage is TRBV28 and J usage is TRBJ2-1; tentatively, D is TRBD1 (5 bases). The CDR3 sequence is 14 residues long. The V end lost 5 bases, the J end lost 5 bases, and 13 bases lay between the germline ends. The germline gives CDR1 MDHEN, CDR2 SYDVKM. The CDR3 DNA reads TGTGCCAGCAGTAACCAGGGCCCCCACAATGAGCAGTTCTTC. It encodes CASSNQGPHNEQFF.

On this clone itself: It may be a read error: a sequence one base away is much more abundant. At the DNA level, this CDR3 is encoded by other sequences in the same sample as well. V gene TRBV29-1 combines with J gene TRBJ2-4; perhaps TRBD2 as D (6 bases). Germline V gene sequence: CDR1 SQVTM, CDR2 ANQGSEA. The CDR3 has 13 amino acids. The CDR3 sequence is CSVEESGQDIQYF. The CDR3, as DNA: TGCAGTGTTGAAGAAAGCGGGCAAGACATTCAGTACTTC.

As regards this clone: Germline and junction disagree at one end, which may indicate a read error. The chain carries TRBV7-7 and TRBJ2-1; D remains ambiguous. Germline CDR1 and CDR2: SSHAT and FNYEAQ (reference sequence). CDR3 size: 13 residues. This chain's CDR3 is CASSLAPGPEQFF. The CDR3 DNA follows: TGTGCTAGCAGCTTAGCCCCGGGTCCTGAGCAGTTCTTC. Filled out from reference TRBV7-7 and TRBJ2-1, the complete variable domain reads GAGVSQSPRYKVTKRGQDVTLRCDPISSHATLYWYQQALGQGPEFLTYFNYEAQPDKSGLPSDRFSAERPEGSISTLTIQRTEQRDSAMYRCASSLAPGPEQFFGPGTRLTVL.

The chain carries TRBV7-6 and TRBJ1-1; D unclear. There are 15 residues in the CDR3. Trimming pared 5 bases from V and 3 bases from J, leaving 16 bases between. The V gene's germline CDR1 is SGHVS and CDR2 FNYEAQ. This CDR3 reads CASSPLGPSDTEAFF. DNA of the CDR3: TGTGCCAGCAGCCCCTTGGGTCCCTCCGACACTGAAGCTTTCTTT. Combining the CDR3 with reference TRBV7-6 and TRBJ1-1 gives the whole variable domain GAGVSQSPRYKVTKRGQDVALRCDPISGHVSLYWYRQALGQGPEFLTYFNYEAQQDKSGLPNDRFSAERPEGSISTLTIQRTEQRDSAMYRCASSPLGPSDTEAFFGQGTRLTVV.

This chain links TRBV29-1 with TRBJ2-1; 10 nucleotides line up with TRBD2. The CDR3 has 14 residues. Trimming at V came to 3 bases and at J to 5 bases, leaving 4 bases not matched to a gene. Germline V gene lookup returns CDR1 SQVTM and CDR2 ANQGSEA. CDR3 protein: CSVDSSGSHNEQFF. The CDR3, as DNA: TGCAGCGTTGACTCTAGCGGGAGCCACAATGAGCAGTTCTTC.

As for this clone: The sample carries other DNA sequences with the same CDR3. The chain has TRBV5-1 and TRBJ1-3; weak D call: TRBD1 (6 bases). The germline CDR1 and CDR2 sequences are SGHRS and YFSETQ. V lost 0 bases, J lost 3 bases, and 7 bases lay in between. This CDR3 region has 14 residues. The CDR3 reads CASSLAGDGNTIYF. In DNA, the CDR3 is TGCGCCAGCAGCTTGGCAGGGGATGGAAACACCATATATTTT.

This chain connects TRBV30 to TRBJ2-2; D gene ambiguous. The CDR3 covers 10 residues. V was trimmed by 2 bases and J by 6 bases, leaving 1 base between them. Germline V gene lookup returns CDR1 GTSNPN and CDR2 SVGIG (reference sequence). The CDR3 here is CAWSSGELFF. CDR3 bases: TGTGCCTGGAGTTCCGGGGAGCTGTTTTTT.

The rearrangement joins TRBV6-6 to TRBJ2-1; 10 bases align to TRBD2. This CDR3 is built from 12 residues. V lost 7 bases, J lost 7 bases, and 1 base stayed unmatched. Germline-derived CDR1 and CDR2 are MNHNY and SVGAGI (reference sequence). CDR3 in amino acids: CASKREGNEQFF. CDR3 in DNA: TGTGCCAGCAAGCGGGAGGGGAATGAGCAGTTCTTC.

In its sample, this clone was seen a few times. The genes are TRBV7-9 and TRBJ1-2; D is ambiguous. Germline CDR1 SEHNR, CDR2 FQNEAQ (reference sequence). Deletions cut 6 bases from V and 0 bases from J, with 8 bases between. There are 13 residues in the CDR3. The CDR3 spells CASSKSPNYGYTF. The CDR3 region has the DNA TGTGCCAGCAGTAAATCACCTAACTATGGCTACACCTTC.

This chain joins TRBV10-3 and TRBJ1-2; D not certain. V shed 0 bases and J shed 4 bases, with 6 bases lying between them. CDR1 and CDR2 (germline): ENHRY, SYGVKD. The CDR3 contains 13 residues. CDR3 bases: TGTGCCATCAGTGAGTCGGGCGGCTATGGCTACACCTTC. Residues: CAISESGGYGYTF.

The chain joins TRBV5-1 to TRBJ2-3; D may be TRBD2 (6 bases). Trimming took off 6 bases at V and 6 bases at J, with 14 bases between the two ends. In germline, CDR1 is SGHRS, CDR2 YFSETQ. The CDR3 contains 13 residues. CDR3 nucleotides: TGCGCCAGCACGGCTAGCGCAAAGGATACGCAGTATTTT. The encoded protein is CASTASAKDTQYF.

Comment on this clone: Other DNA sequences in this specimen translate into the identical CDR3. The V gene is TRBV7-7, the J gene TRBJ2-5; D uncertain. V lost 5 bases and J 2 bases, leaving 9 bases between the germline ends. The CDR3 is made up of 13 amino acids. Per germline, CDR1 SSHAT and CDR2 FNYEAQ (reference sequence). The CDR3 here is CASSQDRQETQYF. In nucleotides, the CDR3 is TGTGCCAGCAGCCAGGACCGACAAGAGACCCAGTACTTC.

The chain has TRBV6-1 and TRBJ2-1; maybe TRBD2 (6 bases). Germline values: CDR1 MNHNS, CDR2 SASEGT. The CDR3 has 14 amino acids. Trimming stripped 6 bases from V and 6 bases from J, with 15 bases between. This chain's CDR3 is CASRVRGSGNEQFF. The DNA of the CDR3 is TGTGCCAGCAGGGTCCGGGGTAGCGGCAATGAGCAGTTCTTC.

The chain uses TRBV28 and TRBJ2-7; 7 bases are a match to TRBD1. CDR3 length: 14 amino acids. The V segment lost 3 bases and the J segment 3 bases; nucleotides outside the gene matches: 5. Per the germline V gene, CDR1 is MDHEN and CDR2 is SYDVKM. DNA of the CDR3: TGTGCCAGCAGTTTCCGCACAGGGGTCTACGAGCAGTACTTC. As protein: CASSFRTGVYEQYF. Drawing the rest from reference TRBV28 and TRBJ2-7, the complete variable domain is DVKVTQSSRYLVKRTGEKVFLECVQDMDHENMFWYRQDPGLGLRLIYFSYDVKMKEKGDIPEGYSVSREKKERFSLILESASTNQTSMYLCASSFRTGVYEQYFGPGTRLTVT.